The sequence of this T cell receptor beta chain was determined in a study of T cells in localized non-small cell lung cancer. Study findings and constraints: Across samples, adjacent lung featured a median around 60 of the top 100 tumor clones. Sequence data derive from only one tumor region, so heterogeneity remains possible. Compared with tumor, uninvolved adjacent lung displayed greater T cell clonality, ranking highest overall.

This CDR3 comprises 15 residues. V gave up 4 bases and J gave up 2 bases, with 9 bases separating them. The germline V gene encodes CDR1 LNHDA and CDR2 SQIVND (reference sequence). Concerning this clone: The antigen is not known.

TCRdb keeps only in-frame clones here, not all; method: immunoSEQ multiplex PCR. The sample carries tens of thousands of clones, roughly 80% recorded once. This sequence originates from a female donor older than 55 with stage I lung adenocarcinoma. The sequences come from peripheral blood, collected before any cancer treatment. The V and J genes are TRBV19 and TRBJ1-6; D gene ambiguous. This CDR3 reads CASSRTNTYNSPLHF. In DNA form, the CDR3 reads TGTGCCAGTAGTAGAACAAATACCTATAATTCACCCCTCCACTTT. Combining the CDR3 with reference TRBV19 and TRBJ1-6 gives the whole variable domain DGGITQSPKYLFRKEGQNVTLSCEQNLNHDAMYWYRQDPGQGLRLIYYSQIVNDFQKGDIAEGYSVSREKKESFPLTVTSAQKNPTAFYLCASSRTNTYNSPLHFGNGTRLTVT.